Following are 20 T cell receptor beta chains from one sample sequenced in a study of T cell repertoires in cytomegalovirus infection. These receptors' targets are unknown. Via MiXCR, TCRdb re-called the reads, giving one row per CDR3 protein. In the table there are about 310,000 distinct CDR3 sequences, around 25% of which are singletons. The source was cultured PBMCs, collected from culture after CMV antigen stimulation. The origin of the receptors is a human donor in good health (CMV status not recorded). Some clones in this sample may be carry-over from other donors' samples.

The table lists this clonotype with many counts. The chain combines TRBV7-2 with TRBJ1-5, with unresolved D. The germline V gene encodes CDR1 SGHTA and CDR2 FQGNSA. The CDR3 loop spans 16 amino acids. V was cut by 5 bases and J by 3 bases, with 17 bases left in between. CDR3 coding DNA: TGTGCCAGCAGCCGTGGACCTTTATTAACCAATCAGCCCCAGCATTTT. Translating gives CASSRGPLLTNQPQHF. The complete variable domain, with remaining parts taken from reference TRBV7-2 and TRBJ1-5, reads GAGVSQSPSNKVTEKGKDVELRCDPISGHTALYWYRQSLGQGLEFLIYFQGNSAPDKSGLPSDRFSAERTGGSVSTLTIQRTQQEDSAVYLCASSRGPLLTNQPQHFGDGTRLSIL.

The chain has TRBV7-2 and TRBJ2-1; D is possibly TRBD2 (5 bases). Trimming pared 3 bases from V and 8 bases from J, leaving 11 bases between. Per the germline V gene, CDR1 is SGHTA and CDR2 is FQGNSA. The CDR3 consists of 13 residues. The CDR3: CASSFPSRDEQFF. For the CDR3, the DNA is TGTGCCAGCAGCTTCCCTTCGAGGGATGAGCAGTTCTTC.

This clonotype has a handful of counts. The chain joins TRBV27 to TRBJ2-7; possibly TRBD2 for D (5 bases). This CDR3 comprises 14 residues. Deletions cut 6 bases from V and 2 bases from J, with 14 bases between. Germline V gene lookup returns CDR1 MNHEY and CDR2 SMNVEV (reference sequence). The CDR3 coding sequence is TGTGCCAGCAGCTCTAGCCGAACCACCTACGAGCAGTACGTC. Its protein product is CASSSSRTTYEQYV.

This clonotype has a count of ten or more. V and J are TRBV7-8 and TRBJ1-5, with no clear D. Deletions cut 5 bases from V and 3 bases from J, with 14 bases between. Germline V gene data show CDR1 as SGHVS and CDR2 as FQNEAQ. This CDR3 comprises 15 residues. In DNA, the CDR3 is TGTGCCAGCAGCCCTGTCGGCAGTCACAATCAGCCCCAGCATTTT. It translates to CASSPVGSHNQPQHF.

This clonotype turned up a few times. J is TRBJ2-1 and V is TRBV28; maybe TRBD1 (6 bases). CDR3 length: 15 amino acids. CDR1 and CDR2 from the germline V gene are MDHEN and SYDVKM. Between the trimmed V and J ends, which lost 6 bases and 0 bases, there was a span of 12 bases. The CDR3, as DNA: TGTGCCAGCAGCCCGATGGACAGCTCCTACAATGAGCAGTTCTTC. Translating it yields CASSPMDSSYNEQFF.

The sample holds a few counts of this clonotype. This rearrangement joins TRBV7-9 to TRBJ2-7; D not resolved. V lost 1 base and J lost 0, with 7 bases in between. Germline V gene lookup returns CDR1 SEHNR and CDR2 FQNEAQ (reference sequence). The CDR3 has 14 amino acids. In nucleotides, the CDR3 is TGTGCCAGCAGCTTAGATCGGGCCTCCTACGAGCAGTACTTC. Translated: CASSLDRASYEQYF.

The chain employs TRBV10-3 and TRBJ2-2; D is uncertain. Trimming cost V 4 bases and J 4 bases, with 10 bases left between them. The CDR3 runs 14 residues. In germline, CDR1 is ENHRY, CDR2 SYGVKD. CDR3 region: CAISVLTGTGELFF. The CDR3 nucleotides read TGTGCCATCAGTGTTTTGACGGGCACCGGGGAGCTGTTTTTT.

V gene TRBV5-4 combines with J gene TRBJ2-2, with D possibly TRBD2 on 6 matching bases. The CDR3 is 18 amino acids. From germline, CDR1 is SGHNT and CDR2 YYREEE (reference sequence). V was cut by 0 bases and J by 5 bases, with 20 bases left in between. The CDR3 spells CASSLGLARGIGTGELFF. For the CDR3, the DNA is TGTGCCAGCAGCTTGGGGCTCGCACGGGGGATCGGGACCGGGGAGCTGTTTTTT.

About this clonotype itself: This may come from a read error, since a much larger clone is one base off. Given the absence of the conserved phenylalanine or tryptophan at the CDR3 end, a read error is likely. J is TRBJ1-6 and V is TRBV6-1; D is perhaps TRBD1 (5 bases). Between the trimmed V and J ends, which lost 5 bases and 0 bases, there was a span of 20 bases. CDR3 length: 19 amino acids. Germline-derived CDR1 and CDR2 are MNHNS and SASEGT. CDR3 nucleotide sequence: TGTGCCAGCAGTTTCCGGTCCGGGGGTACTAGCTCCTATAATTCACCCCTCCACTCT. This sequence encodes CASSFRSGGTSSYNSPLHS.

CDR3 bases: TGTGCCATCAGTGGCCAGACAGGGGCCGCTGAAGCTTTCTTT. It encodes CAISGQTGAAEAFF. The chain employs TRBV10-3 and TRBJ1-1; 8 positions match TRBD1. Looked up from germline, CDR1 is ENHRY and CDR2 is SYGVKD. The V gene end was trimmed by 4 bases and the J gene end by 6 bases; junction bases not matched to a gene: 7. The CDR3 is 14 amino acids.

This clonotype was seen only a few times. The chain links TRBV2 to TRBJ2-3; 8 positions match TRBD2. The germline CDR1 and CDR2 sequences are SNHLY and FYNNEI. V was pared by 6 bases and J by 3 bases, with 23 bases of the junction left unmatched. CDR3 length equals 20 residues. CDR3 sequence (DNA): TGTGCCAGCAGCCACACCCCTAGCGCCCCGGGAGGGATGGAGACAGATACGCAGTATTTT. This sequence encodes CASSHTPSAPGGMETDTQYF. The complete variable domain, with remaining parts taken from reference TRBV2 and TRBJ2-3, reads EPEVTQTPSHQVTQMGQEVILRCVPISNHLYFYWYRQILGQKVEFLVSFYNNEISEKSEIFDDQFSVERPDGSNFTLKIRSTKLEDSAMYFCASSHTPSAPGGMETDTQYFGPGTRLTVL.

This clonotype was observed once. The chain is built from TRBV5-6 and TRBJ1-2; tentative D call: TRBD1 (5 bases). V lost 1 base and J lost 4, with 14 bases in between. Germline V gene lookup returns CDR1 SGHDT and CDR2 YYEEEE. The CDR3 is made up of 15 amino acids. The CDR3 DNA reads TGTGCCAGCAGCTTGTATTCGGGACTGGGCTATGGCTACACCTTC. As protein: CASSLYSGLGYGYTF.

This clonotype has a handful of counts. This chain links TRBV7-6 with TRBJ2-3; 7 bases line up with TRBD2. Trimming at V came to 6 bases and at J to 3 bases, leaving 12 bases not matched to a gene. The length of the CDR3 is 16 residues. Germline V CDR1 and CDR2: SGHVS, FNYEAQ. CDR3: CASSFGPGEGTDTQYF. CDR3 in DNA: TGTGCCAGCAGTTTTGGACCCGGGGAGGGGACAGATACGCAGTATTTT.

This clonotype was seen once. V gene TRBV18 combines with J gene TRBJ2-1, with D uncertain. With 0 bases removed from V and 14 bases from J, the gap between germline ends came to 14 bases. The CDR3 is 13 amino acids. Looked up from germline, CDR1 is KGHSH and CDR2 is LQKENI. CDR3 bases: TGTGCCAGCTCACCACCGACCAGTGAGAAGAAGTTCTTC. Its protein is CASSPPTSEKKFF.

This chain links TRBV7-2 with TRBJ2-7; no definite D call. The CDR3 contains 12 residues. V lost 3 bases and J 2 bases, leaving 5 bases between the germline ends. Germline V gene data show CDR1 as SGHTA and CDR2 as FQGNSA. The CDR3 sequence is CASSFPPYEQYV. CDR3 in DNA: TGTGCCAGCAGCTTTCCACCCTACGAGCAGTACGTC.

This clonotype has a count of ten or more. V is TRBV7-2 and J is TRBJ2-7; D might be TRBD1 or TRBD2, each matching 7 bases. This CDR3 comprises 15 residues. The V gene's germline CDR1 is SGHTA and CDR2 FQGNSA. With 4 bases removed from V and 5 bases from J, the gap between germline ends came to 18 bases. CDR3 residues: CASSSQGGWGNEQYF. CDR3 nucleotide sequence: TGTGCCAGCAGCTCGCAGGGGGGGTGGGGGAACGAGCAGTACTTC.

In nucleotides, the CDR3 is TGTGCCAGCAGCTTGGGTGGTGATAGCAATCAGCCCCAGCATTTT. Amino acid sequence: CASSLGGDSNQPQHF. The chain uses TRBV5-6 and TRBJ1-5; D is uncertain. V lost 0 bases and J lost 0, with 7 bases in between. This CDR3 region has 15 residues. Germline CDR1 and CDR2: SGHDT and YYEEEE.

A note on this clonotype: With a much larger clone just one base away, this may be a read error. The chain links TRBV6-8 to TRBJ2-5, with unresolved D. CDR3 length: 18 residues. Looked up from germline, CDR1 is MNHGY and CDR2 is SAAAGT. The CDR3 nucleotides are TGTGCCAGCAGTTACTCGATTGGCCTCCCAGGCCCTCAAGAGATCCAGTACTTC. Its translation: CASSYSIGLPGPQEIQYF.

There are a few counts of this clonotype. The chain uses TRBV4-1 and TRBJ2-1; 11 bases map to TRBD2. The germline CDR1 and CDR2 sequences are MGHRA and YSYEKL. Trimming at V came to 4 bases and at J to 4 bases, leaving 6 bases not matched to a gene. This CDR3 has 16 residues. CDR3: CASSLQGTSGYNEQFF. The CDR3 bases are TGCGCCAGCAGCCTACAGGGGACTAGCGGATACAATGAGCAGTTCTTC.

This clonotype was seen at least ten times. The genes are TRBV7-2 and TRBJ1-3, with D tentatively TRBD1 (6 bases). CDR1 and CDR2 from the germline V gene are SGHTA and FQGNSA. Trimming cost V 1 base and J 3 bases, with 13 bases left between them. The CDR3 consists of 16 residues. The DNA of the CDR3 is TGTGCCAGCAGCTTAGGTCGGGGGGCTGGTGGAAACACCATATATTTT. Residues: CASSLGRGAGGNTIYF.